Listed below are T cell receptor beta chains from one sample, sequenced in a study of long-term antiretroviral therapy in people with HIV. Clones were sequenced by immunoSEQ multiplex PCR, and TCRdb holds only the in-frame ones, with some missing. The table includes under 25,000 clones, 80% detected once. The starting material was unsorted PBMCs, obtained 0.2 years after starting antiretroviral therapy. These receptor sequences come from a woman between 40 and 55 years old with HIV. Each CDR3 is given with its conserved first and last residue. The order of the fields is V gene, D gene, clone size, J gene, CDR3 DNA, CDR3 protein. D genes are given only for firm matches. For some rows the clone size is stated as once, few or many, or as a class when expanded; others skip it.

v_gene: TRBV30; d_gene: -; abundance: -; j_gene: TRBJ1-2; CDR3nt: TGTGCCTGGAGTGTACGAGAGGGACGAGGCTACACCTTC; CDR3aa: CAWSVREGRGYTF
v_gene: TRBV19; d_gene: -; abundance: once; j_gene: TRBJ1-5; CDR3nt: TGTGCCAGTAGTATACAGGCCTGGGGACTGGATTATCAGCCCCAGCATTTT; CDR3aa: CASSIQAWGLDYQPQHF
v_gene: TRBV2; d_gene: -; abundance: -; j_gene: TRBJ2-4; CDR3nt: TGTGCCAGCCGACTAGGGAATAATAACATTCAGTACTTC; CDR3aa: CASRLGNNNIQYF
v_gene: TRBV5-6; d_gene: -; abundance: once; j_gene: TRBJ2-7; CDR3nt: TGTGCCAGCTCCCCAGGGGCTTTGGGCGAGCAGTACTTC; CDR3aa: CASSPGALGEQYF
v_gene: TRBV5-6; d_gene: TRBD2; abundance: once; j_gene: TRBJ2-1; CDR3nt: TGTGCCAGCAGCTTAAGATCGACTAGCGGTAATGAGCAGTTCTTC; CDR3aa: CASSLRSTSGNEQFF
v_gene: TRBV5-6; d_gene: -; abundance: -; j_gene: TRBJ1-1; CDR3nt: TGTGCCAGCAGCTTGGACGGGCGTAGTACCACTGAAGCTTTCTTT; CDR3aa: CASSLDGRSTTEAFF
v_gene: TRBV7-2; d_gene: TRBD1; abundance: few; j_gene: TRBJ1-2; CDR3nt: TGTGCCAGCAGCCCGGAGACAGGGACAGGCTATGGCTACACCTTC; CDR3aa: CASSPETGTGYGYTF
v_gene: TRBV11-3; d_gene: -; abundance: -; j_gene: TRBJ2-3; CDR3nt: TGTGCCAGCAGCTTAGTAGGGGGGGGGTTAACAGATACGCAGTATTTT; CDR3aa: CASSLVGGGLTDTQYF
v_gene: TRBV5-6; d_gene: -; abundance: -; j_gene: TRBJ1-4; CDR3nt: TGTGCCAGCAGCTTGGTAGACAGTGAAAAACTGTTTTTT; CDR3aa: CASSLVDSEKLFF
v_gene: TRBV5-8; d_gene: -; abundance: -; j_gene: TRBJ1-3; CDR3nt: TGTGCCAGCAGTTATGATTGGGACTCTGGAAACACCATATATTTT; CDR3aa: CASSYDWDSGNTIYF
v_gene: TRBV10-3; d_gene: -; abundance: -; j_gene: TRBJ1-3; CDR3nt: TGTGCCATCAGTGTGCGGCAGATCTTTTCCCTCTCTGGAAACACCATATATTTT; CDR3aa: CAISVRQIFSLSGNTIYF
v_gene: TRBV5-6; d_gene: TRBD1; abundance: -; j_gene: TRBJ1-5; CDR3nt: TGTGCCAGCAGCGTGACAGGGTCCAATCAGCCCCAGCATTTT; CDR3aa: CASSVTGSNQPQHF
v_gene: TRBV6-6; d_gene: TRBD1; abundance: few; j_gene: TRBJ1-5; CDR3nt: TGTGCCAGCACGGACAGGGGCGAGGATCAGCCCCAGCATTTT; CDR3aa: CASTDRGEDQPQHF
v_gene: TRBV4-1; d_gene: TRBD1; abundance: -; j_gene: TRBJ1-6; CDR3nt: TGCGCCAGCAGCCAAGATCTTGGCAGGGGGATATATAATTCACCCCTCCACTTT; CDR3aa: CASSQDLGRGIYNSPLHF
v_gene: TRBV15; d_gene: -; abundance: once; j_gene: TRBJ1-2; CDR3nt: TGTGCCACCAGCAGAGATTGGGACCTGAAAAGCTATGGCTACACCTTC; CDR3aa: CATSRDWDLKSYGYTF
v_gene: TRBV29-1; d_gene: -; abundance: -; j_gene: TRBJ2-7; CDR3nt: TGCAGCGTTGAGTCTCCAGGGGCCTACGAGCAGTACTTC; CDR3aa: CSVESPGAYEQYF
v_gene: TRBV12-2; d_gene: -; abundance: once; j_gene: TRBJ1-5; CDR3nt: TGTGCAAACCATCAGCCCCAGCATTTT; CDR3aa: CANHQPQHF
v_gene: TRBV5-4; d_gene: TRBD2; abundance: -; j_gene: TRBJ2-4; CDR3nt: TGTGCCAGCAGCTTGGGGGCTAGCGGGCGTATCCTAGCCAAAAACATTCAGTACTTC; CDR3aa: CASSLGASGRILAKNIQYF
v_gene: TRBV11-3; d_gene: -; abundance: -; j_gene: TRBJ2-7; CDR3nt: TGTGCCAGCAGCCGCGAACCGGGGGACGGCTCCTACGAGCAGTACTTC; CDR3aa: CASSREPGDGSYEQYF
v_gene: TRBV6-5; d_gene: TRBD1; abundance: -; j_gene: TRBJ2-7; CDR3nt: TGTGCCAGCAGGGGAGACAGGGAAATAGACGAGCAGTACTTC; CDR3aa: CASRGDREIDEQYF
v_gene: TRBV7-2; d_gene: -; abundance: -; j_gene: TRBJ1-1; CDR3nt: TGTGCCAGCAGAAGGGCGCCCTACACTGAAGCTTTCTTT; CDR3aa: CASRRAPYTEAFF
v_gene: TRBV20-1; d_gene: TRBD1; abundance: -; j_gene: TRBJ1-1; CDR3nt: TGCAGTGCTAGATGGACAGGGGAAGCTTTCTTT; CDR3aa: CSARWTGEAFF
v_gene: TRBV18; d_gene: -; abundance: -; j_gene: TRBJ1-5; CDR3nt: TGTGCCAGCTCACCGTCGGAAGGGTGGCAGCCCCAGCATTTT; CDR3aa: CASSPSEGWQPQHF
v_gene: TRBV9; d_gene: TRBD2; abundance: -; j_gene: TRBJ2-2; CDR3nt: TGTGCCATACGGGGGGGACTAGCGGGACTCCGGGAGCTGTTTTTT; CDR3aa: CAIRGGLAGLRELFF
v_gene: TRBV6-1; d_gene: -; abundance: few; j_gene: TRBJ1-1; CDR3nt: TGTGCCAGCAGTAAACAGGCTAACAGTGGTGAAGCTTTCTTT; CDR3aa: CASSKQANSGEAFF
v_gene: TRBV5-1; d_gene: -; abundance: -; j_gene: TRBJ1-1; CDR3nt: TGCGCCAGCAGCTTGACTGTCCAGACAGGCGCTGAAGCTTTCTTT; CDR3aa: CASSLTVQTGAEAFF
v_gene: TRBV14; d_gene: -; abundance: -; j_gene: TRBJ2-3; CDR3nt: TGTGCCAGCAGCCAAGGCCGGGCGACAGATACGCAGTATTTT; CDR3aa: CASSQGRATDTQYF
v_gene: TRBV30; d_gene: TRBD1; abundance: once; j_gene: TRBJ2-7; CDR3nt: TGTGCCTGGAGGGGGACAGGCAGATTCGAGCAGTACTTC; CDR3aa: CAWRGTGRFEQYF
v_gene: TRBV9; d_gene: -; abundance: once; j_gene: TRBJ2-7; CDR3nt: TGTGCCAGCAGCGTAGTAAAGAGATACGAGCAGTACTTC; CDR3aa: CASSVVKRYEQYF
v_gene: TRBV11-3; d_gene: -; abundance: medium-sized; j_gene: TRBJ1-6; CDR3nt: TGTGCCAGCAGCTTAGATTCCCGGGGGAATTCACCCCTCCACTTT; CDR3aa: CASSLDSRGNSPLHF
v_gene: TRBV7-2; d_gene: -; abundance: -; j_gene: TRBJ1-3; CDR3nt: TGTGCCAGCAGCTTAGCGGGGTCTGGAAACACCATATATTTT; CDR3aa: CASSLAGSGNTIYF
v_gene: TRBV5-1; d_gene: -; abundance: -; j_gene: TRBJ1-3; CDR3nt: TGCGCCAGCAGCTTGGATGGGGTGAGCTCTGGAAACACCATATATTTT; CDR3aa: CASSLDGVSSGNTIYF
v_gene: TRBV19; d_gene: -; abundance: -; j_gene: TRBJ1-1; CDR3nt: TGTGCCAGTAGTATCCGGGACATGGCCTCGGCCACTGAAGCTTTCTTT; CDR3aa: CASSIRDMASATEAFF
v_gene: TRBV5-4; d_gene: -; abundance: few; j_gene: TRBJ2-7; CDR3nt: TGTGCCAGCAGCTTGGGGCAGTACTACGAGCAGTACTTC; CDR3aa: CASSLGQYYEQYF
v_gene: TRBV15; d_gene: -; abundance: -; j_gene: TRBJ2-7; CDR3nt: TGTGCCACCAGCAGGGACAGATACTACGAGCAGTACTTC; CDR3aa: CATSRDRYYEQYF
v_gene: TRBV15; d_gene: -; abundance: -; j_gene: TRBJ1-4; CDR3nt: TGTGCCACCAGCAGCAGGACGGGTCCTCTGTTTTTT; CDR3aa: CATSSRTGPLFF
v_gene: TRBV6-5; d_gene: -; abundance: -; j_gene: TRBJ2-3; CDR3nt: TGTGCCAGCAGCCTACAGGGCTGGAAAACAGATACGCAGTATTTT; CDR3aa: CASSLQGWKTDTQYF
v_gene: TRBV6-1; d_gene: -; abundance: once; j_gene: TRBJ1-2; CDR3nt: TGTGCCAGCAGTGGCCCTAGTTCAGGGGTGTATACCTTC; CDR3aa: CASSGPSSGVYTF
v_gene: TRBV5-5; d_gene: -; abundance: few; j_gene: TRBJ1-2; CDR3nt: TGTGCCAGCAGCTTGGCATCGGGCGCTAACTATGGCTACACCTTC; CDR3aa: CASSLASGANYGYTF
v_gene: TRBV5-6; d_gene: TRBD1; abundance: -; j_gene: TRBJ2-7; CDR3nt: TGTGCCAGCAACCTTGACAGGGTAGGTTACGAGCAGTACTTC; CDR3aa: CASNLDRVGYEQYF
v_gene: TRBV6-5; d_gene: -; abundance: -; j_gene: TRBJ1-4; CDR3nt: TGTGCCAGCACCAGATACAGGACAGCCGACGAAAAACTGTTTTTT; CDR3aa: CASTRYRTADEKLFF
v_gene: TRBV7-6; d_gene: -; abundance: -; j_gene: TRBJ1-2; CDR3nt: TGTGCCAGCAGCTTATGGGGAGGGGAGAACTATGGCTACACCTTC; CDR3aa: CASSLWGGENYGYTF
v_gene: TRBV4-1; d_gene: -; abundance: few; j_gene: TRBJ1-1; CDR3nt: TGCGCCAGCAGCCAATTACAGACGAACACTGAAGCTTTCTTT; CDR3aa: CASSQLQTNTEAFF
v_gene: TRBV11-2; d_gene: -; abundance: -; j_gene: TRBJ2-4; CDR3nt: TGTGCCAGCAGACCGGGTGGGGGCGTGAACATTCAGTACTTC; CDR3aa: CASRPGGGVNIQYF
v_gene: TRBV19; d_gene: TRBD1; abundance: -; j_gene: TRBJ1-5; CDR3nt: TGTGCCAGTAGGGTGACAGGGTGGGACAATCAGCCCCAGCATTTT; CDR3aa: CASRVTGWDNQPQHF
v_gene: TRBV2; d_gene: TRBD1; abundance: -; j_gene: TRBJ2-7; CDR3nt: TGTGCCAGCTGCTATGGGAGAAACAGGGGGCAGTCGAGCTACGAGCAGTACTTC; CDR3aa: CASCYGRNRGQSSYEQYF
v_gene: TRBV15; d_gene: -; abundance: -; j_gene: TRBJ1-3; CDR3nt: TGTGCCACCAGCCCTCGGACCAGCTCTGGAAACACCATATATTTT; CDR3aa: CATSPRTSSGNTIYF
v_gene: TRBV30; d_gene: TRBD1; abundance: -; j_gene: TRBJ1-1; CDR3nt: TGTGCCTGGAGGCAGGGGGCTGAAGCTTTCTTT; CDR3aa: CAWRQGAEAFF
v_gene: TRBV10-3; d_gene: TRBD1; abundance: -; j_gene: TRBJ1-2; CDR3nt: TGTGCCATCAGGCCGGGACAGGGGGCGCGAATGTCGCCCTATGGCTACACCTTC; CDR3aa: CAIRPGQGARMSPYGYTF
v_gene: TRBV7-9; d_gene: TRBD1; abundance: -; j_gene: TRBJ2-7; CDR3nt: TGTGCCAGCAGCGCCCAGGCGGACAGGGTAGGCAACGAGCAGTACTTC; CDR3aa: CASSAQADRVGNEQYF
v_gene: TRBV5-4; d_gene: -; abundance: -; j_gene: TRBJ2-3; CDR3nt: TGTGCCAGCAGCGGGGGGCAGACAGATACGCAGTATTTT; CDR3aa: CASSGGQTDTQYF
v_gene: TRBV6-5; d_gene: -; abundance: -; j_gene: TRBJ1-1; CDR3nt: TGTGCCAGCAGTTACTCACGGGAGACGACCACTGAAGCTTTCTTT; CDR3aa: CASSYSRETTTEAFF